The next 23 T cell receptor beta chains were all read from a single sample in a study of regulatory T cells in long-lasting Graves disease. Sequencing libraries for TCR beta were prepared with iRepertoire HTBI primers and Arm-PCR of CDR3 regions. Each CDR3 protein is one row after TCRdb ran MiXCR on the multiplex PCR reads. This sample has around 300,000 distinct CDR3 sequences; around 20% occur once, and the top ten carry about 61%. Indicated time point: persistent/refractory GD, antithyroid drugs over 5 years with positive TRAb. Making the TCR library involved RNA that had been extracted from PBMCs. Specimen: peripheral blood mononuclear cells (PBMCs), collected when the disease was refractory, from a patient treated with antithyroid drugs. Receptor source: a female donor with Graves disease.

This clonotype was seen repeatedly, ten times or more. The chain joins TRBV18 to TRBJ2-1, with D perhaps matching TRBD2 (6 bases). CDR1 KGHSH and CDR2 LQKENI come from the germline V gene. Trimming took off 4 bases at V and 6 bases at J, with 16 bases between the two ends. This CDR3 spans 15 amino acids. The CDR3 sequence is CASSLPGRAANEQFF. CDR3 nucleotide sequence: TGTGCCAGCTCACTCCCCGGGAGAGCTGCCAATGAGCAGTTCTTC.

This clonotype turned up a few times. With a much larger clone just one base away, this may be a read error. This sequence joins TRBV2 and TRBJ2-2, with 10 positions matching TRBD2. Germline V CDR1 and CDR2: SNHLY, FYNNEI. The CDR3 covers 17 residues. This chain's CDR3 is CASGRSSGRRNAGELFF. CDR3 in DNA: TGTGCCAGCGGAAGGAGTAGCGGGAGGCGGAACGCCGGGGAGCTGTTTTTT.

The chain employs TRBV9 and TRBJ2-5; D may be TRBD1 (5 bases). Germline V gene data show CDR1 as SGDLS and CDR2 as YYNGEE. The CDR3 has 16 amino acids. V gave up 3 bases and J gave up 2 bases, with 17 bases separating them. This CDR3 reads CASSGGDSDSQETQYF. The DNA of the CDR3 is TGTGCCAGCAGCGGGGGCGACTCTGATTCTCAAGAGACCCAGTACTTC.

The table lists this clonotype with many counts. J is TRBJ2-7 and V is TRBV6-5; no reliable D call. Germline V gene sequence: CDR1 MNHEY, CDR2 SVGAGI. V lost 2 bases and J 3 bases, leaving 14 bases between the germline ends. CDR3 size: 15 residues. Written as DNA, the CDR3 is TGTGCCAGCAGTTACGGCCAGTCCCGAGGCTACGAGCAGTACTTC. Protein product: CASSYGQSRGYEQYF.

This clonotype was detected only a few times. The gene calls are TRBV20-1 and TRBJ2-7; D gene unclear. V lost 1 base to trimming and J lost 1 base, with 17 bases between them. The germline CDR1 and CDR2 sequences are DFQATT and SNEGSKA (reference sequence). There are 16 residues in the CDR3. CDR3 DNA: TGCAGTGCTAGAGGTTTATATTCAGCAGATTCCTACGAGCAGTACTTC. This gives the protein CSARGLYSADSYEQYF.

Concerning this clonotype itself: This likely traces to a read error, being one base from a far larger clone. This chain links TRBV6-2 or TRBV6-3 with TRBJ1-2; D call uncertain. Germline V lookup: CDR1 MNHEY, CDR2 SVGEGT. V shed 8 bases and J shed 0 bases, with 4 bases lying between them. The length of the CDR3 is 11 residues. CDR3 in DNA: TGTGCCAGCGGTTCTAACTATGGCTACACCTTC. The encoded protein is CASGSNYGYTF.

This clonotype has a count of ten or more. The chain is built from TRBV7-2 and TRBJ2-1; maybe TRBD2 (5 bases). Trimming took 2 bases from V and 5 from J, leaving 10 bases between them. The CDR3 totals 14 residues. The germline CDR1 and CDR2 sequences are SGHTA and FQGNSA. In nucleotides, the CDR3 is TGTGCCAGCAGCTTAAGCGCCGGGGACAATGAGCAGTTCTTC. Translating gives CASSLSAGDNEQFF.

The chain recombines TRBV19 with TRBJ1-1; D unclear. This CDR3 is 13 amino acids long. Trimming took 7 bases from V and 4 from J, leaving 13 bases between them. Germline V gene sequence: CDR1 LNHDA, CDR2 SQIVND (reference sequence). The CDR3 loop is CASTWSRSTEAFF. CDR3 DNA sequence: TGTGCCAGTACGTGGAGTAGGTCCACTGAAGCTTTCTTT.

This sequence joins TRBV6-2 or TRBV6-3 and TRBJ1-1, with 9 nucleotides matching TRBD1. The V segment lost 5 bases and the J segment 1 base; nucleotides outside the gene matches: 11. The CDR3 covers 17 residues. The V gene's germline CDR1 is MNHEY and CDR2 SVGEGT. The CDR3 sequence: CASSQPPGQGKNTEAFF. Written as DNA, the CDR3 is TGTGCCAGCAGTCAACCACCGGGACAGGGAAAGAACACTGAAGCTTTCTTT.

This clonotype came up a few times. This chain connects TRBV4-3 to TRBJ2-7; 8 nucleotides agree with TRBD1. V dropped 0 bases and J dropped 2; count of bases not matched to a gene: 12. This CDR3 is 18 amino acids long. CDR1 and CDR2 (germline): LGHNA, YSLEER. This CDR3 is CASSQDLAGTGGAYEQYF. As DNA, the CDR3 is TGCGCCAGCAGCCAAGATCTAGCTGGGACAGGTGGGGCCTACGAGCAGTACTTC.

Concerning this clonotype itself: A junction end diverges from the germline sequence, so it may reflect a read error. The chain links TRBV28 to TRBJ1-5, with 7 bases matching TRBD1. The CDR3 has 14 amino acids. Looked up from germline, CDR1 is MDHEN and CDR2 is SYDVKM. This CDR3 reads CASSQDRHNQPLHF. Written as DNA, the CDR3 is TGTGCCAGCAGCCAGGACAGGCACAATCAGCCCCTGCATTTT.

In its sample, this clonotype was seen many times. The rearrangement joins TRBV12-3 or TRBV12-4 to TRBJ2-5; no reliable D call. Trimming cost V 11 bases and J 2 bases, with 15 bases left between them. This CDR3 is 13 amino acids long. The DNA of the CDR3 is TGTGCCGAACGCGCCGAGAGTCAAGAGACCCAGTACTTC. Its protein product is CAERAESQETQYF.

A note on this clonotype: This may stem from a read error, because a much larger clone lies one nucleotide away. The chain uses TRBV2 and TRBJ2-4; a weak D match, TRBD1 (7 bases). The CDR3 totals 15 residues. Looked up from germline, CDR1 is SNHLY and CDR2 is FYNNEI. The CDR3 nucleotides read TGTGCCGGTTCTCCCTGGAGGGGGCTTGAAAACGTTCAGTACTTC. Amino acids: CAGSPWRGLENVQYF.

Concerning this clonotype: This may stem from a read error, because a much larger clone lies one nucleotide away. The V and J genes are TRBV12-3 or TRBV12-4 and TRBJ2-1; 7 bases line up with TRBD2. Germline trimming cut 3 bases from V and 5 bases from J; bases unmatched to any gene: 10. The CDR3 runs 16 residues. CDR3 sequence reads: CASSLLSSGINNEQFF. The CDR3 DNA reads TGTGCCAGCAGTTTGTTGTCCAGCGGGATTAACAATGAGCAGTTCTTC.

This clonotype was picked up many times. This chain joins TRBV18 and TRBJ1-4, with D perhaps TRBD1 (6 bases). The CDR3 runs 15 residues. Trimming left V 3 bases short and J 5 bases short, with 13 bases between. Germline V gene data show CDR1 as KGHSH and CDR2 as LQKENI. As DNA, the CDR3 is TGTGCCAGCTCACCCCTCCACAGGGAAAATGAAAAACTGTTTTTT. Protein sequence: CASSPLHRENEKLFF.

The V call is TRBV11-1, the J call TRBJ1-1; no clear D. V was shortened by 5 bases and J by 1 base, with 17 bases between the two germline ends. Germline CDR1 and CDR2: SGHAT and FQDESV (reference sequence). The CDR3 loop spans 16 amino acids. The CDR3 DNA follows: TGTGCCAGCAGCGTCCAGACGATCCCGGGGAACACTGAAGCTTTCTTT. Its protein product is CASSVQTIPGNTEAFF.

The table lists this clonotype with a few counts. The chain combines TRBV4-1 with TRBJ1-5; D gene ambiguous. Trimming stripped 0 bases from V and 7 bases from J, with 13 bases between. CDR1 and CDR2 from the germline V gene are MGHRA and YSYEKL. The CDR3 totals 15 residues. The CDR3 coding sequence is TGCGCCAGCAGCCAAGAACACAAAGGTGGACAGCCCCAGCATTTT. This codes for CASSQEHKGGQPQHF.

Concerning this clonotype: A read error may explain this, as a much larger clone is one base away. The conserved phenylalanine or tryptophan normally closing the CDR3 is absent here, so this likely arose from a read error. This chain connects TRBV29-1 to TRBJ1-1, with TRBD1 matching 11 bases. CDR1 and CDR2 (germline): SQVTM, ANQGSEA. Trimming took 6 bases from V and 5 from J; bases not matched to a gene: 2. This CDR3 has 12 amino acids. Here the CDR3 reads CSVGDRGTEAFL. The CDR3, as DNA: TGCAGCGTCGGGGACAGGGGGACTGAAGCTTTCCTT.

The J gene is TRBJ2-7, the V gene TRBV19, with D maybe TRBD1 (5 bases). Germline V gene data show CDR1 as LNHDA and CDR2 as SQIVND (reference sequence). The CDR3 runs to 14 residues. The germline V and J ends were trimmed by 6 bases and 5 bases, with 17 bases remaining between them. This chain's CDR3 is CASSPDVDSHEQYF. The CDR3 region has the DNA TGTGCCAGTAGCCCAGATGTCGACAGCCACGAGCAGTACTTC.

This clonotype was recorded many times. The rearrangement joins TRBV11-2 to TRBJ1-6; possible D gene TRBD1, 5 bases. Per germline, CDR1 SGHAT and CDR2 FQNNGV. V lost 5 bases, J lost 15 bases, and 20 bases lay in between. The CDR3 is 14 residues long. The CDR3 DNA reads as TGTGCCAGCAGCCTCGGGGGTTCGACATCTCTCCTCCACTTT. Translation: CASSLGGSTSLLHF.

Notes on this clonotype: This may arise from a read error, as a much more abundant clone is one base away. This rearrangement joins TRBV20-1 to TRBJ1-1, with D perhaps TRBD1 (5 bases). CDR1 and CDR2 from the germline V gene are DFQATT and SNEGSKA (reference sequence). CDR3 length equals 15 residues. CDR3 sequence reads: CSARGLSGLVTGAFF. CDR3 DNA sequence: TGCAGTGCTAGGGGGCTGAGTGGCTTGGTGACTGGAGCTTTCTTT.

The chain recombines TRBV27 with TRBJ1-1; 11 nucleotides line up with TRBD1. Germline values: CDR1 MNHEY, CDR2 SMNVEV (reference sequence). This CDR3 contains 14 residues. J was trimmed by 4 bases and V by 5 bases; bases with no gene match: 3. CDR3 DNA: TGTGCCAGCAGTAGGACAGGGGGCGTCACTGAAGCTTTCTTT. Encoded protein: CASSRTGGVTEAFF.

This clonotype was counted many times. A junction boundary mismatches the germline segment, possibly from a read error. This chain joins TRBV5-1 and TRBJ2-7, with 8 bases identical to TRBD1. CDR3 length: 14 amino acids. Per the germline V gene, CDR1 is SGHRS and CDR2 is YFSETQ. The CDR3 bases are TGTGCCAGCAGCTTCGGGACAGGCTCCTACGAGCAGTACTTC. The encoded protein is CASSFGTGSYEQYF.